This TCR beta chain was sequenced in a study of shared clonotypes between healthy human individuals. With 5 bases removed from V and 1 base from J, the gap between germline ends came to 8 bases. The CDR3 is 14 residues long. Germline values: CDR1 ENHRY, CDR2 SYGVKD. The split of CD4+ cells yielded CD45RA+ naive and CD45RA-negative memory subsets. Assay: immunoSEQ multiplex PCR; the TCRdb copy retains only in-frame clones and omits some. The data hold a few million clones, with approximately 96% observed a single time. V gene TRBV10-3 combines with J gene TRBJ1-4, with D tentatively TRBD1 (5 bases). The sample consisted of naive CD4+ T cells sorted from blood. Subset denoted: CD45RA+ positively selected. This TCR was recovered from a man between 18 and 29 years old in good health. The DNA for the CDR3 is TGTGCCATCAGTACCGGGGGAACTAATGAAAAACTGTTTTTT. Translation: CAISTGGTNEKLFF.